This TCR beta chain was profiled in a study of cytomegalovirus exposure and HLA in healthy donors. Study at large: Drawn from HLA-typed donors, tens of millions of unique TCRs were held in an early data release. Whole-study findings and limits: Of the V segments, some could not be distinguished, including TRBV6-2 and TRBV6-3, and were excluded. Most TCR beta V segments were productive about 90% or about 30% of the time in an earlier analysis.

Deletions cut 1 base from V and 0 bases from J, with 10 bases between. The germline CDR1 and CDR2 sequences are SGHTA and FQGNSA. The CDR3 extends over 16 amino acids. 60 Vbeta and 13 Jbeta primers were used in PCR. Clones were read by immunoSEQ multiplex PCR, and TCRdb kept only the in-frame ones, dropping some. This sample yields 200,000 or so clones, of which approximately 80% are seen a single time; 0.075% to 0.1% belongs to the top ten. Concerning this clone: Its antigen is still unknown.

The clonotype was recovered from a boy younger than 10 in good health and CMV-seronegative. The chain combines TRBV7-2 with TRBJ1-5; D uncertain. Sequencing was carried out using PBMCs. The CDR3 DNA reads as TGTGCCAGCAGCTTAGGCAGGAATTATAGCAATCAGCCCCAGCATTTT. This sequence encodes CASSLGRNYSNQPQHF. The whole variable domain, remainder taken from reference TRBV7-2 and TRBJ1-5, is GAGVSQSPSNKVTEKGKDVELRCDPISGHTALYWYRQSLGQGLEFLIYFQGNSAPDKSGLPSDRFSAERTGGSVSTLTIQRTQQEDSAVYLCASSLGRNYSNQPQHFGDGTRLSIL.